This record covers a single T cell receptor (beta chain). This receptor's antigen is unknown. No base qualities exist here, and no much larger clone lies one base off it. This sample stems from a study of shared clonotypes between healthy human individuals (TCRdb year 2020). For the study in its entirety: The cohort comprised a couple of women and a few men aged 18 to 49 years. The study deeply sequenced blood TCR repertoires of about 5 healthy adults to estimate repertoire size and the extent of clonotype sharing between individuals. To increase sequencing depth and limit assay-specific biases, different laboratories used diverse techniques to prepare libraries and sequence TCR repertoires. For each donor, CD4 naive and CD4 memory were each given three plates, CD8 naive was given two plates, and CD8 memory was given one plate. Each donor's leukapheresis produced roughly between roughly 0.85 and 10 billion PBMCs.

The research as a whole found: Higher generation probabilities were observed for clonotypes shared by all four sorted-subset donors than for non-shared clonotypes. Larger estimated clonotype richness was generally found for naive subsets than for memory subsets. Sampling was limited to blood, and TCR repertoires in tissue likely differ from TCR repertoires in blood. Because the study included only a small number of donors, the genetic and exposure-history diversity represented was limited. When four donors were compared, the shared fraction of clonotypes was around 4.6% for naive CD4, around 4% for naive CD8, roughly 2.5% for memory CD4, and around 0.4% for memory CD8. Incomplete sequencing was indicated by rarefaction of sorted-subset datasets, despite the large sequencing depth. Pairwise subsampling led to the expectation that sequencing depth would affect the degree of clonotype sharing among donors.

The donors were healthy, HIV-negative adults with no recently reported acute infections or vaccinations. Every donor was a Caucasian adult residing in Nashville, Tennessee, USA. CD4+ T cells were enriched by magnetic negative selection; naive cells were then positively selected on CD45RA, and the negative fraction formed the memory subset. Blood was collected by leukapheresis, and PBMCs were isolated by Ficoll-Histopaque density gradient centrifugation and then cryopreserved in liquid nitrogen vapor phase. Analytical flow cytometry was used to check the purity and quantity of every magnetically sorted T cell population. From each sorted fraction, genomic DNA was isolated and quantified by UV absorbance on a Nanodrop 2000c. TCR CDR3 regions were amplified from genomic DNA by multiplex PCR using the deep immunoSEQ assay. For each cell subset, the extracted genomic DNA was distributed evenly across all wells of several immunoSEQ 96-well plates, and each plate served as one replicate. For sorted subsets, each replicate PCR was loaded with 200 ng genomic DNA, equivalent to some 31,000 T cell genomes. Purified libraries were measured with a Qubit 3.0 fluorometer, size-checked on a Bioanalyzer 2100, and measured again with the KAPA Library Quantification kit. A separate single-read 150-cycle Illumina NextSeq 550 flow cell was used to sequence each immunoSEQ 96-well plate. Under the source paper's analysis protocol: The immunoSEQ output contained only junctional sequences without quality scores, so filtering could not match that applied to full-length reads. Sequences were annotated with PyIR, a Python wrapper for IgBLAST v1.9, using IMGT germline references to assign V/J genes and CDR3. Reads with weak V/J assignments (E-value above 1e-6), missing CDR3, stop codons, out-of-frame junctions, or ambiguous translated residues were removed. A V3J clonotype was defined by an identical inferred V gene, J gene, and CDR3 amino acid sequence. Percentage overlap between repertoires was computed as shared unique clonotypes divided by the size of the smaller repertoire. Three approaches were used to assess repertoire richness: RTK rarefaction, the Chao1 estimator, and Recon v2.1 estimates of unobserved clonotypes. For all TCRbeta clonotypes obtained by the gDNA method from a few donors, generation probabilities were computed with OLGA. TCRdb retrieved this table from immuneACCESS and kept in-frame rearrangements only. Not all clones are present; in checked studies, unresolved V genes account for under half, and no reason is known for the remainder. From that table come the V and J calls and clone size; the DNA was used to work out D and trimming. This sample comprises 1.4 million or so clones, about 98.5% of them detected only once. Around 0.38% of the sample rests with the top ten.

The origin of this receptor is a man younger than 40 in good health. The sequenced material came from naive CD4+ T cells sorted from blood. The cell subset or site tag for this specimen amounts to: CD45RA+ positively selected.

The nucleotide sequence is given as TGTGCCAGCAGCTTGGGACTTTCTCCTGGAAACACCATATATTTT. Translation gives CASSLGLSPGNTIYF. This chain is built from TRBV11-2 and TRBJ1-3, and perhaps TRBD1 as D gene, on 5 matching bases. CDR1 and CDR2 (SGHAT, FQNNGV) derive from the germline V gene. The junction shows trimming of 3 bases on V and 2 bases on J, plus 11 bases between the germline ends. From the cysteine through the phenylalanine, the CDR3 covers 15 amino acids. The sequence is cut down to CDR3 DNA, 45 bases in frame from base 1.